The rows below give T cell receptor beta chains drawn from one sample of a study of cytomegalovirus exposure and HLA in healthy donors. Using immunoSEQ multiplex PCR, the repertoire was profiled, and TCRdb retains in-frame clones only, with some absent. The sample lists about 180,000 clones, around 80% occurring once. The sample was PBMCs. The receptor set was obtained from a woman in her forties in good health and CMV-seronegative. CDR3s include the opening cysteine and the closing phenylalanine or tryptophan. D genes are given only for firm matches. A clone size is listed for some rows: how often the clone was seen (once, few, many), or a class if it is expanded.

J gene,clone size,V gene,D gene,CDR3 protein,CDR3 DNA
TRBJ1-4,-,TRBV7-9,TRBD1,CASSGTGRQEKLFF,TGTGCCAGCAGTGGGACAGGGAGGCAAGAAAAACTGTTTTTT
TRBJ2-1,-,TRBV5-4,-,CASSLGGQLNEQFF,TGTGCCAGCAGCTTGGGGGGCCAGTTAAATGAGCAGTTCTTC
TRBJ1-5,-,TRBV7-7,-,CASSLGQFNQPQHF,TGTGCTAGCAGCTTGGGGCAGTTTAATCAGCCCCAGCATTTT
TRBJ2-5,-,TRBV30,TRBD1,CAWSVQGAVKTQYF,TGTGCCTGGAGTGTGCAGGGGGCGGTCAAGACCCAGTACTTC
TRBJ2-5,-,TRBV4-1,-,CASSPSGETQYF,TGCGCCAGCAGCCCCTCGGGGGAGACCCAGTACTTC
TRBJ1-5,-,TRBV10-3,-,CAISGTVDQPQHF,TGTGCCATCAGTGGGACAGTGGATCAGCCCCAGCATTTT
TRBJ2-1,-,TRBV4-2,TRBD2,CASSQRRGRNEQFF,TGTGCCAGCAGCCAGAGGCGGGGGAGGAATGAGCAGTTCTTC
TRBJ1-2,-,TRBV25-1,TRBD1,CASSPGTGAYGYTF,TGTGCCAGCAGCCCCGGGACAGGGGCCTATGGCTACACCTTC
TRBJ1-1,-,TRBV10-3,-,CAISEGRSMNTEAFF,TGTGCCATCAGTGAGGGGCGCAGCATGAACACTGAAGCTTTCTTT
TRBJ2-7,-,TRBV19,-,CASSGDYEQYF,TGTGCCAGTAGCGGTGACTACGAGCAGTACTTC
TRBJ1-2,-,TRBV5-1,-,CASSLGAGPYGYTF,TGCGCCAGCAGCTTGGGGGCAGGCCCATATGGCTACACCTTC
TRBJ2-7,-,TRBV19,-,CASSTGLTALPYEQYF,TGTGCCAGTAGTACAGGGCTGACTGCCCTTCCTTACGAGCAGTACTTC
TRBJ1-2,-,TRBV5-1,-,CASGLRAGAGYGYTF,TGCGCCAGCGGCCTCCGGGCAGGGGCGGGCTATGGCTACACCTTC
TRBJ2-1,-,TRBV9,-,CASSVAETPGHKGNEQFF,TGTGCCAGCAGCGTAGCCGAAACACCGGGACATAAAGGCAATGAGCAGTTCTTC
TRBJ2-1,-,TRBV5-1,TRBD2,CASRALAGPNEQFF,TGCGCCAGCAGAGCATTAGCGGGACCCAATGAGCAGTTCTTC
TRBJ2-3,-,TRBV4-1,TRBD2,CASSQGGTSGIGIDTQYF,TGCGCCAGCAGCCAAGGTGGGACTAGCGGGATTGGGATAGATACGCAGTATTTT
TRBJ2-1,-,TRBV9,TRBD1,CASSVEGQGLFF,TGTGCCAGCAGCGTAGAAGGACAGGGACTGTTCTTC
TRBJ1-5,few,TRBV6-5,-,CASSQNQPQHF,TGTGCCAGCAGTCAAAATCAGCCCCAGCATTTT
TRBJ2-5,-,TRBV28,-,CASSLSRGLGSVGQETQYF,TGTGCCAGCAGTTTATCTCGGGGTCTGGGTAGCGTCGGCCAAGAGACCCAGTACTTC
TRBJ1-3,once,TRBV30,TRBD1,CAWETRWDSSGNTIYF,TGTGCCTGGGAGACAAGGTGGGACAGCTCTGGAAACACCATATATTTT
TRBJ2-7,-,TRBV4-2,-,CASSPFEGRDEQYF,TGTGCCAGCAGCCCTTTTGAGGGCCGGGACGAGCAGTACTTC
TRBJ2-7,-,TRBV13,-,CASSLFRQEPSYEQYF,TGTGCCAGCAGCCTATTCCGACAGGAACCGTCCTACGAGCAGTACTTC
TRBJ1-4,few,TRBV5-4,TRBD1,CASSDRVLGEKLFF,TGTGCCAGCAGCGACAGGGTATTGGGGGAAAAACTGTTTTTT
TRBJ2-1,-,TRBV19,-,CASTYSPLTSSDEQFF,TGTGCCAGTACCTATAGCCCCTTGACTAGTTCGGATGAGCAGTTCTTC
TRBJ2-5,once,TRBV15,-,CATSMGGRTARNVTQYF,TGTGCCACCAGCATGGGGGGGAGGACAGCGCGTAATGTGACCCAGTACTTC
TRBJ2-2,-,TRBV7-3,TRBD1,CASSDAGTANTGELFF,TGTGCCAGCAGCGATGCCGGGACAGCGAACACCGGGGAGCTGTTTTTT
TRBJ1-4,once,TRBV4-2,-,CASSQGGAGEGEKLFF,TGTGCCAGCAGCCAAGGGGGGGCGGGGGAGGGCGAAAAACTGTTTTTT
TRBJ1-1,-,TRBV6-5,-,CASSLTGKADTEAFF,TGTGCCAGCAGTCTCACAGGGAAGGCGGACACTGAAGCTTTCTTT
TRBJ1-1,-,TRBV7-8,TRBD1,CASSSRRDSLNTEAFF,TGTGCCAGCAGCTCGCGTCGGGACAGCTTGAACACTGAAGCTTTCTTT
TRBJ1-2,-,TRBV7-8,TRBD1,CASSLAETGNYGYTF,TGTGCCAGCAGCTTAGCCGAGACAGGGAACTATGGCTACACCTTC
TRBJ1-1,many,TRBV2,-,CASKSLLVARTVNTEAFF,TGTGCCAGCAAATCCCTCCTTGTCGCACGTACAGTGAACACTGAAGCTTTCTTT